These T cell receptor beta chains were read from a single sample in a study of breast tumors, draining lymph nodes, adjacent tissues. TCRdb ran MiXCR on the multiplex PCR reads and lists one entry per CDR3 protein. Here the sample spans some 100,000 distinct CDR3 sequences, about 20% being singletons. Material: axillary lymph node tissue. Every receptor here comes from a female donor with breast cancer. Some clones in this sample may be carry-over from other donors' samples. Both conserved end residues are part of each CDR3. D genes are given only for firm matches. Part of the rows lack a size; the others show once, few, many or a class for expanded clones.

v_call	cdr3_length	d_call	j_call	clone_size	cdr3_aa	cdr3_nt
TRBV5-1	14	NA	TRBJ2-7	many	CASSLATKSYEQYF	TGCGCCAGCAGCTTGGCGACTAAATCCTACGAGCAGTACTTC
TRBV9	15	TRBD1	TRBJ1-3	many	CASSVGQGFGNTIYF	TGTGCCAGCAGCGTAGGACAGGGGTTTGGAAACACCATATATTTT
TRBV6-5	15	NA	TRBJ2-5	many	CASSYLSFSQETQYF	TGTGCCAGCAGTTACCTGAGCTTCTCCCAAGAGACCCAGTACTTC
TRBV4-1	15	TRBD1	TRBJ2-7	many	CASSQEPGTAYEQYF	TGCGCCAGCAGCCAAGAACCCGGGACAGCCTACGAGCAGTACTTC
TRBV12-3/TRBV12-4	15	TRBD2	TRBJ2-5	many	CASTQAGGAGKTQYF	TGTGCCAGCACCCAAGCGGGGGGCGCAGGGAAGACCCAGTACTTC
TRBV4-1	15	NA	TRBJ1-2	many	CASSQPKGVNYGYTF	TGCGCCAGCAGCCAGCCTAAGGGGGTTAACTATGGCTACACCTTC
TRBV7-2	15	NA	TRBJ2-3	many	CASSLAGRGADTQYF	TGTGCCAGCAGCTTAGCCGGCAGGGGCGCAGATACGCAGTATTTT
TRBV20-1	14	NA	TRBJ2-3	many	CSARSLARADTQYF	TGCAGTGCTAGGTCCCTAGCGAGGGCAGATACGCAGTATTTT
TRBV6-1	16	NA	TRBJ2-3	many	CASSEAGPGDTDTQYF	TGTGCCAGCAGTGAAGCCGGACCGGGGGACACAGATACGCAGTATTTT
TRBV2	13	NA	TRBJ1-5	many	CASKQGNNQPQHF	TGTGCCAGCAAACAGGGAAACAATCAGCCCCAGCATTTT
TRBV5-5	14	NA	TRBJ1-6	many	CASKIGGGDSPLHF	TGTGCCAGCAAGATAGGGGGAGGGGATTCACCCCTCCACTTT
TRBV12-5	15	TRBD2	TRBJ2-1	many	CASAQAGSAVGEQFF	TGTGCTAGTGCACAAGCGGGGTCAGCGGTTGGTGAGCAGTTCTTC
TRBV10-3	16	TRBD2	TRBJ2-3	many	CAISPGLAGATDTQYF	TGTGCCATCAGCCCGGGACTAGCGGGAGCCACAGATACGCAGTATTTT
TRBV7-2	13	NA	TRBJ2-1	many	CASSLAGSGEQFF	TGTGCCAGCAGCTTGGCGGGGAGTGGTGAGCAGTTCTTC
TRBV7-8	13	NA	TRBJ2-1	many	CASSPGTYNEQFF	TGTGCCAGCAGCCCCGGGACATACAATGAGCAGTTCTTC
TRBV29-1	10	TRBD1	TRBJ1-2	many	CSVHRGGYTF	TGCAGCGTCCACAGGGGGGGCTACACCTTC
TRBV19	12	NA	TRBJ2-3	many	CASSLALGTQYF	TGTGCCAGTAGTTTGGCCCTAGGTACGCAGTATTTT
TRBV7-3	13	NA	TRBJ2-7	many	CASSQQGAYEQYF	TGTGCCAGCAGCCAACAGGGAGCCTACGAGCAGTACTTC
TRBV18	13	TRBD1	TRBJ1-2	many	CASSPGQGNGYTF	TGTGCCAGCTCACCGGGACAGGGAAATGGCTACACCTTC
TRBV7-9	16	NA	TRBJ2-4	once	CASSLAWETPLDVQYF	TGTGCCAGCAGCTTAGCGTGGGAAACCCCCCTGGACGTTCAGTACTTC
TRBV20-1	12	NA	TRBJ1-2	NA	CSTRVDLLGYTF	TGCAGTACTAGAGTGGACTTATTAGGCTACACCTTC
TRBV3-1	17	TRBD1	TRBJ2-2	NA	CASSPTWGTGVTGELFF	TGTGCCAGCAGCCCCACCTGGGGGACAGGGGTCACCGGGGAGCTGTTTTTT
TRBV9	15	NA	TRBJ2-3	NA	CASSVGKGITDTQYF	TGTGCCAGCAGCGTAGGCAAGGGAATCACAGATACGCAGTATTTT
TRBV6-6	17	TRBD2	TRBJ2-7	many	CASSVTSWAGGASEQYF	TGTGCCAGCAGTGTCACCTCTTGGGCGGGGGGCGCTTCCGAGCAGTACTTC
TRBV6-2/TRBV6-3	14	NA	TRBJ2-7	many	CASSNGRVSYEQYF	TGTGCCAGCAGTAACGGACGGGTCTCCTACGAGCAGTACTTC
TRBV7-9	16	NA	TRBJ2-7	many	CASSLAGGGASYEQYF	TGTGCCAGCAGCTTAGCGGGAGGGGGGGCCTCCTACGAGCAGTACTTC
TRBV2	14	TRBD1	TRBJ2-7	NA	CASVAGTGAYEQYF	TGTGCCAGCGTGGCCGGGACAGGAGCTTACGAGCAGTACTTC
TRBV20-1	14	TRBD1	TRBJ1-2	many	CSANTGGLNYGYTF	TGCAGTGCCAACACAGGGGGCTTGAACTATGGCTACACCTTC
TRBV5-1	15	TRBD2	TRBJ2-5	many	CASSYLAGVAETQYF	TGCGCCAGCAGCTATCTAGCGGGAGTGGCAGAGACCCAGTACTTC
TRBV5-4	15	TRBD1	TRBJ2-1	many	CASSFPGQAVNEQFF	TGTGCCAGCAGCTTTCCGGGACAGGCGGTCAATGAGCAGTTCTTC
TRBV7-9	15	NA	TRBJ2-1	many	CASSLGGLGDNEQFF	TGTGCCAGCAGCTTAGGGGGGCTAGGTGACAATGAGCAGTTCTTC
TRBV15	12	NA	TRBJ2-7	many	CATSRGGHEQYF	TGTGCCACCAGCAGAGGTGGCCACGAGCAGTACTTC
TRBV11-2	14	NA	TRBJ2-4	NA	CASSLAGTKNIQYF	TGTGCCAGCAGCTTAGCAGGTACCAAAAACATTCAGTACTTC
TRBV19	13	TRBD1	TRBJ2-7	many	CASSITGGYEQYF	TGTGCCAGTAGTATTACAGGGGGCTACGAGCAGTACTTC
TRBV5-1	15	NA	TRBJ2-7	few	CASSLDPGNSYEQYF	TGCGCCAGCAGCTTGGATCCGGGAAACTCCTACGAGCAGTACTTC
TRBV18	14	NA	TRBJ2-5	NA	CASSQTRGEETQYF	TGTGCCAGCTCACAGACAAGAGGGGAAGAGACCCAGTACTTC
TRBV20-1	13	TRBD2	TRBJ2-1	many	CSATGGLANEQFF	TGCAGTGCCACGGGGGGTCTTGCCAATGAGCAGTTCTTC
TRBV2	16	TRBD2	TRBJ2-3	many	CASTLRLAGGTDTQYF	TGTGCCAGCACACTACGACTAGCGGGGGGGACAGATACGCAGTATTTT
TRBV11-2	14	NA	TRBJ2-7	many	CASSSITDSREQYF	TGTGCCAGCAGCTCGATAACAGATTCACGGGAGCAGTACTTC
TRBV20-1	12	NA	TRBJ2-7	many	CSARTDAYEQYF	TGCAGTGCTAGGACAGATGCCTACGAGCAGTACTTC
TRBV5-1	16	TRBD1	TRBJ1-1	NA	CASSSRQGAANTEAFF	TGCGCCAGCAGCTCGAGACAGGGGGCCGCGAACACTGAAGCTTTCTTT